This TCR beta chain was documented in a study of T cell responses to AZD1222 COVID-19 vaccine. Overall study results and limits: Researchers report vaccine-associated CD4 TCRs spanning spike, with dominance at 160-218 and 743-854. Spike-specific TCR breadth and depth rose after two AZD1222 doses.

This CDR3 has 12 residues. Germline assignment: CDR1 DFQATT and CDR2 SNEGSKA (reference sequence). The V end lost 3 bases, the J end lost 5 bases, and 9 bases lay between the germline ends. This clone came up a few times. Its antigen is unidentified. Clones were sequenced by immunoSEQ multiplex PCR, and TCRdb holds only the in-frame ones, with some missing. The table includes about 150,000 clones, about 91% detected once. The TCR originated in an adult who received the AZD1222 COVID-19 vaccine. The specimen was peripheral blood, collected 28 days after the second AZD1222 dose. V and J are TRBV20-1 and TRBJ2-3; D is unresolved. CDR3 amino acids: CSASEAEDTQYF. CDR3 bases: TGCAGTGCTAGTGAGGCGGAAGATACGCAGTATTTT.